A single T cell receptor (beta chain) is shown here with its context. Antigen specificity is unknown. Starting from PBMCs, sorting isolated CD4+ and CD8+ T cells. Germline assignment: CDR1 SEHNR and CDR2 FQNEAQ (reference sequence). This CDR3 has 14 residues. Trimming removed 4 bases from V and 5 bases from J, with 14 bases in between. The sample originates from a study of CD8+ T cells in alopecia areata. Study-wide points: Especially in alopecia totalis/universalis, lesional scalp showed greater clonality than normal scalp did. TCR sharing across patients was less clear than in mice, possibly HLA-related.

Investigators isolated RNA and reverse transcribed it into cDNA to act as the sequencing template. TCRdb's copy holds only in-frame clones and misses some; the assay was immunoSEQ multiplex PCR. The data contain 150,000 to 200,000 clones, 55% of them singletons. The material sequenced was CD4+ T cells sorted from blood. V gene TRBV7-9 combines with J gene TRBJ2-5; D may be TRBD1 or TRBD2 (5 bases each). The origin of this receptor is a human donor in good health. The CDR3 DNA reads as TGTGCCAGCAGCTCACTCCGGGGCAAGGAGACCCAGTACTTC. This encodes CASSSLRGKETQYF.